This T cell receptor beta chain was obtained from a study of T cell changes during pregnancy in multiple sclerosis. The method was immunoSEQ multiplex PCR; TCRdb's version includes in-frame clones alone and lacks a portion of them. The sample has roughly 40,000 clones; 92% are singletons. Trimming left V 0 bases short and J 2 bases short, with 17 bases between. Germline V gene lookup returns CDR1 SGHRS and CDR2 YFSETQ. The CDR3 has 17 residues. This specimen consisted of CD8+ T cells from peripheral blood mononuclear cells, obtained in the first trimester of pregnancy. The sequence was collected from a female donor with multiple sclerosis, enrolled in a pregnancy study. The chain joins TRBV5-1 to TRBJ1-1, with a weak D call TRBD1 (5 bases). CDR3 loop: CASSLGGDFGLNTEAFF. The CDR3 region has the DNA TGCGCCAGCAGCTTGGGAGGGGACTTCGGACTTAACACTGAAGCTTTCTTT.